A single sample is the source of the 14 T cell receptor beta chains below, sequenced in a study of graft-versus-host responses after intestinal transplantation. Clones were read by immunoSEQ multiplex PCR, and TCRdb kept only the in-frame ones, dropping some. The table records over 85,000 clones, roughly 93% of them present only once. The antigens of these receptors remain unknown. Sequenced material: unstimulated CD8+ T cells sorted from spleen or lymph node cells, taken before intestinal transplant. The receptors originated from a human donor who received an intestinal transplant.

The chain links TRBV6-1 to TRBJ2-1; 9 nucleotides align to TRBD1. Germline V lookup: CDR1 MNHNS, CDR2 SASEGT. Trimming cost V 1 base and J 2 bases; bases outside gene matches: 24. The CDR3 extends over 23 amino acids. For the CDR3, the DNA is TGTGCCAGCAGTGAAGGCATGCCTCGGGGACAGGGAGGGAGCGGGACAACCTACAATGAGCAGTTCTTC. It is translated as CASSEGMPRGQGGSGTTYNEQFF.

The chain has TRBV11-2 and TRBJ2-1; no definite D call. Germline lookup yields CDR1 SGHAT and CDR2 FQNNGV. The CDR3 is made up of 15 amino acids. Deletions cut 5 bases from V and 0 bases from J, with 11 bases between. The CDR3 sequence is CASSAVGPSYNEQFF. As DNA, the CDR3 is TGTGCCAGCAGCGCGGTCGGGCCCTCCTACAATGAGCAGTTCTTC.

The chain uses TRBV6-5 and TRBJ1-2; 7 bases agree with TRBD1. The CDR3 is 13 residues long. The germline gives CDR1 MNHEY, CDR2 SVGAGI. After removal of 0 bases from V and 7 bases from J, the junction contained 2 bases not matched to a gene. The CDR3 region is CASSYSDRVGYTF. The CDR3 region has the DNA TGTGCCAGCAGTTACTCCGACAGGGTTGGCTACACCTTC.

The genes are TRBV28 and TRBJ1-2, with TRBD1 matching over 7 bases. Unmatched junction bases numbered 7, after V lost 1 base and J lost 8 bases. The CDR3 runs 14 residues. The germline CDR1 and CDR2 sequences are MDHEN and SYDVKM. The CDR3 bases are TGTGCCAGCAGTTTATCGCCTACAGGGGAAGGCTACACCTTC. This translates into CASSLSPTGEGYTF.

The V and J genes are TRBV25-1 and TRBJ2-4, with D perhaps matching TRBD2 (5 bases). The germline gives CDR1 MGHDK, CDR2 SYGVNS. The CDR3 runs 11 residues. V was clipped by 6 bases and J by 7 bases, with 7 bases between them. The CDR3 DNA is TGTGCCAGCAGGAGGGATAACATTCAGTACTTC. This encodes CASRRDNIQYF.

The chain employs TRBV29-1 and TRBJ1-2, with a possible D match to TRBD1 (5 bases). This CDR3 has 11 amino acids. Germline V gene data show CDR1 as SQVTM and CDR2 as ANQGSEA. V was shortened by 6 bases and J by 7 bases, with 12 bases between the two germline ends. CDR3 amino acids: CSVSGGVGYTF. DNA for the CDR3: TGCAGCGTGTCGGGGGGGGTTGGCTACACCTTC.

The CDR3 spells CASSATGTSGSYEQYF. As DNA, the CDR3 is TGTGCCAGCAGCGCTACCGGGACTAGCGGGAGTTACGAGCAGTACTTC. This chain joins TRBV7-9 and TRBJ2-7, with 14 positions matching TRBD2. The ends lost 5 bases at V and 4 bases at J; junction bases unmatched: 7. The CDR3 runs 16 residues. CDR1 and CDR2 from the germline V gene are SEHNR and FQNEAQ (reference sequence). The full variable domain, with the rest looked up from reference TRBV7-9 and TRBJ2-7, is DTGVSQNPRHKITKRGQNVTFRCDPISEHNRLYWYRQTLGQGPEFLTYFQNEAQLEKSRLLSDRFSAERPKGSFSTLEIQRTEQGDSAMYLCASSATGTSGSYEQYFGPGTRLTVT.

The J gene is TRBJ2-5, the V gene TRBV19, with D unclear. Trimming removed 0 bases from V and 1 base from J, with 9 bases in between. The CDR3 spans 15 residues. Per germline, CDR1 LNHDA and CDR2 SQIVND (reference sequence). The CDR3 region has the DNA TGTGCCAGTAGTATAGATTGGAGATTCCAAGAGACCCAGTACTTC. It is translated as CASSIDWRFQETQYF.

The V and J genes are TRBV18 and TRBJ2-7; TRBD2 matches 13 bases. V shed 1 base and J 1 base; nucleotides not matched to a gene: 7. CDR1 and CDR2 from the germline V gene are KGHSH and LQKENI. CDR3 length equals 18 residues. CDR3: CASSPQGLAGDLSYEQYF. The DNA of the CDR3 is TGTGCCAGCTCACCACAAGGACTAGCGGGAGACCTTTCCTACGAGCAGTACTTC.

This sequence joins TRBV6-5 and TRBJ2-7; 8 bases align to TRBD2. Losses at the gene ends were 0 bases for V and 5 bases for J; bases not matched to a gene: 9. The CDR3 sequence is 16 residues long. CDR1 and CDR2 (germline): MNHEY, SVGAGI. The CDR3 region is CASSYSIAGTRDEQYF. Here the CDR3 DNA reads TGTGCCAGCAGTTACTCGATAGCGGGGACTCGAGACGAGCAGTACTTC.

This clone was detected only a few times. The rearrangement uses TRBV7-9 and TRBJ1-1; 9 bases match TRBD1. The V gene end was trimmed by 6 bases and the J gene end by 7 bases; junction bases not matched to a gene: 6. The germline V gene has CDR1 SEHNR and CDR2 FQNEAQ (reference sequence). The CDR3 sequence is 13 residues long. CDR3 coding DNA: TGTGCCAGCAGAGGGACAGGGATACTTGAAGCTTTCTTT. It encodes CASRGTGILEAFF.

The chain couples TRBV2 to TRBJ2-7; D might be TRBD1 or TRBD2, each matching 5 bases. CDR1 SNHLY and CDR2 FYNNEI come from the germline V gene. The CDR3 is 16 amino acids. Trimming left V 4 bases short and J 6 bases short, with 22 bases between. As DNA, the CDR3 is TGTGCCAGCAGTGGAAAGGGACCCGAGAGGGTCGGCGAGCAGTACTTC. Protein sequence: CASSGKGPERVGEQYF.

Comments on this clone: This sample includes further DNA sequences coding for the same CDR3. This chain links TRBV7-9 with TRBJ2-5, with D tentatively TRBD1 or TRBD2 (5 bases each). Trimming stripped 5 bases from V and 3 bases from J, with 16 bases between. CDR3 length equals 15 residues. Germline V CDR1 and CDR2: SEHNR, FQNEAQ (reference sequence). The CDR3 is CASSDRGDQEETQYF. CDR3 sequence (DNA): TGTGCCAGCAGCGACCGAGGGGATCAAGAAGAGACCCAGTACTTC.

The V gene is TRBV27, the J gene TRBJ2-1; D perhaps matches TRBD2 (6 bases). CDR3 size: 15 residues. V was trimmed by 0 bases and J by 3 bases, leaving 9 bases between them. From germline, CDR1 is MNHEY and CDR2 SMNVEV (reference sequence). For the CDR3, the DNA is TGTGCCAGCAGTTTATCGGGCGGGAACTACAATGAGCAGTTCTTC. Translation: CASSLSGGNYNEQFF.